The next 21 T cell receptor beta chains were all read from a single sample in a study of identical twins. TCRdb called the 5' RACE reads again in MiXCR, with one record for every CDR3 protein. The sample includes some 440,000 distinct CDR3 sequences, 20% to 25% of them seen just once. These data were also reused for a study on T cells expressing NK-cell markers.

Sequencing was performed on CD4+ T cells sorted from blood. All receptors come from a woman aged 18-29 years in good health.

As DNA, the CDR3 is TGTGCCAGCAATCGGGGGGTGAGCTCCTACAATGAGCAGTTCTTC. It encodes CASNRGVSSYNEQFF. V and J are TRBV5-6 and TRBJ2-1, with 7 nucleotides matching TRBD2. This CDR3 has 15 residues. V lost 6 bases and J lost 0; bases outside the gene matches: 6. Germline CDR1 reads SGHDT; CDR2 reads YYEEEE.

The chain recombines TRBV10-3 with TRBJ2-7, with D maybe TRBD1 (6 bases). Germline-derived CDR1 and CDR2 are ENHRY and SYGVKD. This CDR3 contains 14 residues. The V end was cut by 7 bases, the J end by 2 bases, with 15 bases between. The CDR3 coding sequence is TGTGCCATCACCGATACCGGGACAACCTACGAGCAGTACTTC. Its protein is CAITDTGTTYEQYF.

The chain employs TRBV12-3 or TRBV12-4 and TRBJ2-3, with D unresolved. The CDR3 is 15 amino acids. V was pared by 3 bases and J by 6 bases, with 16 bases between. This CDR3 is CASSLGGILGDTQYF. The CDR3 nucleotides read TGTGCCAGCAGTTTGGGCGGCATTTTAGGGGATACGCAGTATTTT.

The chain uses TRBV20-1 and TRBJ2-1; 8 positions agree with TRBD2. Germline CDR1 DFQATT, CDR2 SNEGSKA (reference sequence). V was pared by 4 bases and J by 8 bases, with 10 bases of the junction left unmatched. CDR3 length equals 14 residues. The CDR3 nucleotides are TGCAGTGCTACCCCCGGGGGGGGACGCGATGAGCAGTTCTTC. Its translation: CSATPGGGRDEQFF.

This clonotype was detected a few times. The genes are TRBV20-1 and TRBJ1-2; no clear D. Germline V lookup: CDR1 DFQATT, CDR2 SNEGSKA (reference sequence). V was cut by 0 bases and J by 2 bases, with 16 bases left in between. The CDR3 sequence is 16 residues long. CDR3 in DNA: TGCAGTGCTAGAGATCCGGTGGGAAGGAGAAACTATGGCTACACCTTC. Protein: CSARDPVGRRNYGYTF.

The rearrangement joins TRBV9 to TRBJ1-1; a weak D match, TRBD1 (5 bases). V shed 0 bases and J shed 5 bases, with 11 bases lying between them. Germline V gene data show CDR1 as SGDLS and CDR2 as YYNGEE. CDR3 size: 14 residues. CDR3 DNA: TGTGCCAGCAGCGTAGAAGTGAAGGGGACTGAAGCTTTCTTT. Protein product: CASSVEVKGTEAFF.

In its sample, this clonotype was seen once. This chain uses TRBV29-1 with TRBJ2-5; 12 positions match TRBD2. Per the germline V gene, CDR1 is SQVTM and CDR2 is ANQGSEA. V was pared by 6 bases and J by 4 bases, with 9 bases of the junction left unmatched. CDR3 length: 15 residues. CDR3 residues: CSVILAGGGGETQYF. The CDR3 DNA reads TGCAGCGTGATACTAGCGGGGGGCGGAGGAGAGACCCAGTACTTC. The full variable domain, in which reference TRBV29-1 and TRBJ2-5 provide the parts outside the CDR3, is SAVISQKPSRDICQRGTSLTIQCQVDSQVTMMFWYRQQPGQSLTLIATANQGSEATYESGFVIDKFPISRPNLTFSTLTVSNMSPEDSSIYLCSVILAGGGGETQYFGPGTRLLVL.

Ten or more counts support this clonotype. V gene TRBV25-1 combines with J gene TRBJ2-1; D is uncertain. This CDR3 comprises 13 residues. The ends were cut back, 4 bases at V and 0 bases at J, with 4 bases in the middle. Germline V gene lookup returns CDR1 MGHDK and CDR2 SYGVNS. CDR3 sequence reads: CASSGSSYNEQFF. CDR3 in DNA: TGTGCCAGCAGTGGCAGCTCCTACAATGAGCAGTTCTTC.

The gene calls are TRBV29-1 and TRBJ2-3, with D tentatively TRBD1 (5 bases). Germline V CDR1 and CDR2: SQVTM, ANQGSEA. CDR3 length: 15 residues. The germline V and J ends were trimmed by 4 bases and 1 base, with 15 bases remaining between them. The CDR3 spells CSVVGVQTGTDTQYF. CDR3 in DNA: TGCAGCGTTGTCGGAGTTCAGACAGGCACAGATACGCAGTATTTT.

This clonotype was seen at least ten times. The genes are TRBV5-6 and TRBJ2-1; no clear D. This CDR3 is 12 amino acids long. CDR1 is SGHDT and CDR2 is YYEEEE in the germline V gene. V was cut by 2 bases and J by 6 bases, with 6 bases left in between. The CDR3 protein is CASSLIVNEQFF. In nucleotides, the CDR3 is TGTGCCAGCAGCTTAATTGTCAATGAGCAGTTCTTC.

The chain joins TRBV11-1 to TRBJ2-1, with 10 bases aligning to TRBD1. The CDR3 is 16 residues long. V lost 5 bases to trimming and J lost 5 bases; unmatched junction nucleotides: 9. Germline V gene sequence: CDR1 SGHAT, CDR2 FQDESV (reference sequence). CDR3 loop: CASSPDRGPSNNEQFF. CDR3 DNA sequence: TGTGCCAGCAGCCCCGACAGGGGGCCGTCAAACAATGAGCAGTTCTTC.

A few counts support this clonotype. This chain connects TRBV20-1 to TRBJ2-1, with 10 bases aligning to TRBD2. Germline V gene data show CDR1 as DFQATT and CDR2 as SNEGSKA (reference sequence). The V segment lost 5 bases and the J segment 3 bases; nucleotides outside the gene matches: 16. The CDR3 is 18 amino acids. The CDR3 spells CSARASGGPSYYYNEQFF. The CDR3 coding sequence is TGCAGTGCTCGAGCTAGCGGGGGTCCTTCCTATTACTACAATGAGCAGTTCTTC.

This rearrangement joins TRBV18 to TRBJ2-7; 7 positions agree with TRBD2. The V and J ends lost 6 bases and 2 bases, in that order; junction bases with no gene match: 10. The CDR3 is 15 amino acids. Germline values: CDR1 KGHSH, CDR2 LQKENI. In DNA form, the CDR3 reads TGTGCCAGCTCCCTCGGGACTATTAACACCTACGAGCAGTACTTC. Translated, it gives CASSLGTINTYEQYF.

This clonotype was counted only a few times. The chain couples TRBV6-1 to TRBJ2-6; D not resolved. V lost 6 bases and J 0 bases, leaving 9 bases between the germline ends. Germline values: CDR1 MNHNS, CDR2 SASEGT. This CDR3 has 15 amino acids. The CDR3 protein is CASRRTYSGANVLTF. The CDR3 DNA reads as TGTGCCAGCAGACGGACCTACTCTGGGGCCAACGTCCTGACTTTC.

CDR3 sequence reads: CASSLVNPNYGYTF. The CDR3 DNA reads TGCGCCAGCAGCTTGGTTAACCCTAACTATGGCTACACCTTC. The chain has TRBV5-1 and TRBJ1-2, with no clear D. The V gene lost 0 bases and the J gene lost 0 bases, with 6 bases spanning the gap. Germline V CDR1 and CDR2: SGHRS, YFSETQ. The CDR3 totals 14 residues.

The rearrangement links TRBV5-1 to TRBJ2-7, with 10 bases identical to TRBD2. With V trimmed by 5 bases and J by 4 bases, 12 bases remained unmatched. Germline loops: CDR1 SGHRS, CDR2 YFSETQ. The CDR3 has 16 amino acids. The CDR3 sequence is CASRGGLAGEEYEQYF. The CDR3 bases are TGCGCCAGCAGGGGGGGGCTAGCGGGAGAGGAGTACGAGCAGTACTTC. The variable domain in full, completed from reference TRBV5-1 and TRBJ2-7, reads KAGVTQTPRYLIKTRGQQVTLSCSPISGHRSVSWYQQTPGQGLQFLFEYFSETQRNKGNFPGRFSGRQFSNSRSEMNVSTLELGDSALYLCASRGGLAGEEYEQYFGPGTRLTVT.

This clonotype has more than one count but fewer than ten. The genes are TRBV4-2 and TRBJ2-1; TRBD1 agrees at 7 bases. Per germline, CDR1 LGHNA and CDR2 YNFKEQ. Germline trimming cut 4 bases from V and 10 bases from J; bases unmatched to any gene: 4. The CDR3 runs 12 residues. CDR3 DNA sequence: TGTGCCAGCAGCCCCACGACAGGGGAGCAGTTCTTC. It specifies CASSPTTGEQFF.

This clonotype was detected only a few times. The gene calls are TRBV10-3 and TRBJ1-1; D is unresolved. This CDR3 spans 11 amino acids. Trimming shortened V by 4 bases and J by 11 bases, and 11 bases separated the two germline ends. The germline V gene has CDR1 ENHRY and CDR2 SYGVKD. CDR3 protein: CAISAGNSAFF. In DNA form, the CDR3 reads TGTGCCATCAGTGCCGGGAACTCTGCTTTCTTT.

This clonotype has only a few counts. V usage is TRBV18 and J usage is TRBJ2-1; 7 bases line up with TRBD2. V gave up 0 bases and J gave up 6 bases; unmatched junction bases: 8. This CDR3 is 16 amino acids long. Germline CDR1 reads KGHSH; CDR2 reads LQKENI. CDR3 coding DNA: TGTGCCAGCTCACCACCGGGGCTAGCGGCGGTCAATGAGCAGTTCTTC. Residues: CASSPPGLAAVNEQFF.

J is TRBJ2-1 and V is TRBV4-3; TRBD2 matches 7 bases. The junction had 7 bases not matched to a gene; V was cut back by 1 base and J by 1 base. Germline CDR1 is LGHNA and CDR2 is YSLEER. The CDR3 contains 17 residues. The CDR3 sequence is CASSQALLATSYNEQFF. In nucleotides, the CDR3 is TGCGCCAGCAGCCAAGCGTTACTAGCGACTTCCTACAATGAGCAGTTCTTC.

The chain has TRBV14 and TRBJ2-5, with TRBD2 identical over 11 bases. Germline loops: CDR1 SGHDN, CDR2 FVKESK. V gave up 1 base and J gave up 5 bases; unmatched junction bases: 9. The CDR3 runs 17 residues. In DNA form, the CDR3 reads TGTGCCAGCAGCCAAGTCGTACTAGCGGGAGTAGGGGAGACCCAGTACTTC. This translates into CASSQVVLAGVGETQYF.